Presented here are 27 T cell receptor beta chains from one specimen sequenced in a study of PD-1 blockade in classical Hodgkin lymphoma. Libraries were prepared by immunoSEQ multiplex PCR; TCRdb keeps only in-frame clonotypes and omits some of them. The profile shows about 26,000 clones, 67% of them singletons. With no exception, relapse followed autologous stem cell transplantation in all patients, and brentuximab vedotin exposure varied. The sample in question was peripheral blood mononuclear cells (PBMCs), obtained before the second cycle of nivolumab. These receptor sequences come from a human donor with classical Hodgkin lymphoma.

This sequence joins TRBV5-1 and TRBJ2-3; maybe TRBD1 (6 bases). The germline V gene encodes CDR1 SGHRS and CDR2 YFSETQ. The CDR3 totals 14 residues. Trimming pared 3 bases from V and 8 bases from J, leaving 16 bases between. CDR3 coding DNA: TGCGCCAGCAGCTATGGACAGCCAGGAGGTACGCAGTATTTT. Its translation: CASSYGQPGGTQYF.

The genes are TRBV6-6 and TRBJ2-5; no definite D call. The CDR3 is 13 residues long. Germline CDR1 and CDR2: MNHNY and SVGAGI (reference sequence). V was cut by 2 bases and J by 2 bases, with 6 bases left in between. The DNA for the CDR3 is TGTGCCAGCAGTTACGCCAGGCAAGAGACCCAGTACTTC. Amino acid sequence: CASSYARQETQYF.

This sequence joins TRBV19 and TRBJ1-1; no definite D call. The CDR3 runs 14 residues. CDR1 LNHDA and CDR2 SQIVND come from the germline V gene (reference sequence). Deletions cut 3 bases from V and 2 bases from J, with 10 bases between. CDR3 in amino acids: CASSMTTANTEAFF. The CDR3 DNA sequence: TGTGCCAGTAGTATGACGACGGCCAACACTGAAGCTTTCTTT. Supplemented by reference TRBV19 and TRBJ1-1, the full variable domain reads DGGITQSPKYLFRKEGQNVTLSCEQNLNHDAMYWYRQDPGQGLRLIYYSQIVNDFQKGDIAEGYSVSREKKESFPLTVTSAQKNPTAFYLCASSMTTANTEAFFGQGTRLTVV.

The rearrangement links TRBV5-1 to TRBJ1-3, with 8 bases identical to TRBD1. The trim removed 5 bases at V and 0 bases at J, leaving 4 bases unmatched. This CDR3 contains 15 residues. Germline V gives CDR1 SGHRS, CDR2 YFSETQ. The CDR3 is CASRWTGNSGNTIYF. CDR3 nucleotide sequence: TGCGCCAGCAGGTGGACAGGGAACTCTGGAAACACCATATATTTT.

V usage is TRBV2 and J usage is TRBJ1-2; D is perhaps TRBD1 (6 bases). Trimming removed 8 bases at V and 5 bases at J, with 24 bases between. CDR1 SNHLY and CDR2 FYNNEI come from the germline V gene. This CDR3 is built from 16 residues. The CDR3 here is CASRRDTKSTAYGYTF. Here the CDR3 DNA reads TGTGCCAGCCGCCGGGACACGAAATCAACGGCTTATGGCTACACCTTC.

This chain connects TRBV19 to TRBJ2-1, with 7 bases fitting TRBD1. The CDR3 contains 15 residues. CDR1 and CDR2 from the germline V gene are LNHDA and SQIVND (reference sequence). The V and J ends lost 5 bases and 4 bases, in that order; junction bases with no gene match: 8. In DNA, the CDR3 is TGTGCCAGTAGTTGGCCAGGGGGTGGTTACAATGAGCAGTTCTTC. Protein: CASSWPGGGYNEQFF.

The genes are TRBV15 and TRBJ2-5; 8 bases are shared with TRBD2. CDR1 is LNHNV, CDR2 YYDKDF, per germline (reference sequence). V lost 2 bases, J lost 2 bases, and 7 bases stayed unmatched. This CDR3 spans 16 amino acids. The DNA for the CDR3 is TGTGCCACCAGCAGATACGGGGGGGCCCGGCAAGAGACCCAGTACTTC. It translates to CATSRYGGARQETQYF.

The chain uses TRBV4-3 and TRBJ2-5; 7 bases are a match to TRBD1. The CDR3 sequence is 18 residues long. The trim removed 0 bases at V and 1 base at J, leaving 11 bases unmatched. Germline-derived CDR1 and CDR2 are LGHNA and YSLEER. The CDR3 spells CASSQDLLAPGGQETQYF. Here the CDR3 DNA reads TGCGCCAGCAGCCAAGATCTGTTGGCCCCAGGGGGCCAAGAGACCCAGTACTTC.

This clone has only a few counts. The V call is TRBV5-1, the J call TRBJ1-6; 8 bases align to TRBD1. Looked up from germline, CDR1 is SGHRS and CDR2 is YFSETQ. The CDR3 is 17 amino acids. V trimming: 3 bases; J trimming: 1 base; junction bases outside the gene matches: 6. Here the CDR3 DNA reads TGCGCCAGCAGCTACTGGACAGGGCAGTCCTATAATTCACCCCTCCACTTT. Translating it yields CASSYWTGQSYNSPLHF.

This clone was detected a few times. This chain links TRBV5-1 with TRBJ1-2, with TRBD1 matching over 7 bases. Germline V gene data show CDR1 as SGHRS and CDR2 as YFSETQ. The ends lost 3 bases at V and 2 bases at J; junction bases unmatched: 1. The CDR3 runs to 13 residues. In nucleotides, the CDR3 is TGCGCCAGCAGCTCGACAGGGAACTATGGCTACACCTTC. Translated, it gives CASSSTGNYGYTF. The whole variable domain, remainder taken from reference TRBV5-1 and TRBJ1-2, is KAGVTQTPRYLIKTRGQQVTLSCSPISGHRSVSWYQQTPGQGLQFLFEYFSETQRNKGNFPGRFSGRQFSNSRSEMNVSTLELGDSALYLCASSSTGNYGYTFGSGTRLTVV.

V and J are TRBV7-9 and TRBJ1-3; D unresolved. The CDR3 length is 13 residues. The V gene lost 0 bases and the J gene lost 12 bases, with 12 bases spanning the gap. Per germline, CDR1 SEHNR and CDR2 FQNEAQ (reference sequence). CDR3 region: CASSLAIPLGIYF. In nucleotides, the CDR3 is TGTGCCAGCAGCTTAGCTATTCCCCTTGGCATATATTTT.

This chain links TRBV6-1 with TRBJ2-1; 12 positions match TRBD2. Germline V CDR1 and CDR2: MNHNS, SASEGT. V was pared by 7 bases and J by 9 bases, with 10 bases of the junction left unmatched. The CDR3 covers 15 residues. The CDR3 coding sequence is TGTGCCAGCAAATGGACTAGCGGGGTGGTCGTTGAGCAGTTCTTC. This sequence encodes CASKWTSGVVVEQFF.

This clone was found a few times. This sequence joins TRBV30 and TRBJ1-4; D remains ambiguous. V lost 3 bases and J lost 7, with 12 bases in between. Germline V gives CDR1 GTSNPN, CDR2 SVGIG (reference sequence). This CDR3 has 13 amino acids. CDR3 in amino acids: CAWRGFEGEKLFF. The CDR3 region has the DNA TGTGCCTGGAGGGGATTTGAAGGTGAAAAACTGTTTTTT.

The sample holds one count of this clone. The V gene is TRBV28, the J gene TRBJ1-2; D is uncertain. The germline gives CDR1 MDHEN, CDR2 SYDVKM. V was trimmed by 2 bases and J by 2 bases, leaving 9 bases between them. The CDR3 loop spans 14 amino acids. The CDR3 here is CASSLPGKNYGYTF. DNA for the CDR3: TGTGCCAGCAGTTTACCGGGGAAAAACTATGGCTACACCTTC.

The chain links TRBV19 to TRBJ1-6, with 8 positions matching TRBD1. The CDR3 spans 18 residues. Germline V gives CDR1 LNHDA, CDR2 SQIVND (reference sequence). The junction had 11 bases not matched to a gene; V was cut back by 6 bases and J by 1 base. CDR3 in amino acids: CASRSGTRQGSYNSPLHF. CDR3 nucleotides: TGTGCCAGTAGATCAGGAACGAGACAGGGGTCCTATAATTCACCCCTCCACTTT. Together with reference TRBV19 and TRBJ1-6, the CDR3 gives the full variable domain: DGGITQSPKYLFRKEGQNVTLSCEQNLNHDAMYWYRQDPGQGLRLIYYSQIVNDFQKGDIAEGYSVSREKKESFPLTVTSAQKNPTAFYLCASRSGTRQGSYNSPLHFGNGTRLTVT.

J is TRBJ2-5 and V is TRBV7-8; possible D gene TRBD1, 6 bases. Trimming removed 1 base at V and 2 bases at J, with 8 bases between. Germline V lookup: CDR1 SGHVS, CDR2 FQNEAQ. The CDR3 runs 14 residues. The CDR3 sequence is CASSLEQGQETQYF. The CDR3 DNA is TGTGCCAGCAGCTTAGAACAGGGTCAAGAGACCCAGTACTTC. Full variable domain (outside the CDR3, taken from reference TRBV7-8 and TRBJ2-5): GAGVSQSPRYKVAKRGQDVALRCDPISGHVSLFWYQQALGQGPEFLTYFQNEAQLDKSGLPSDRFFAERPEGSVSTLKIQRTQQEDSAVYLCASSLEQGQETQYFGPGTRLLVL.

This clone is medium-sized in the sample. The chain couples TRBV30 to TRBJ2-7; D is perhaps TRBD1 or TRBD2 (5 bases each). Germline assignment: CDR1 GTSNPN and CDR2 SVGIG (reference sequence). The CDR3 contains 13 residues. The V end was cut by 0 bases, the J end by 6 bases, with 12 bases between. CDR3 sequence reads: CAWSVGTYAEQYF. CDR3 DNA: TGTGCCTGGAGTGTGGGGACGTACGCCGAGCAGTACTTC.

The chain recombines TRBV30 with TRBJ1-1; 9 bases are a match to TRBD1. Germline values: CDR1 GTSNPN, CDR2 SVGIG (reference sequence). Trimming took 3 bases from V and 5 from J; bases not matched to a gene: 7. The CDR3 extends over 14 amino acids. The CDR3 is CAWRGTGRETEAFF. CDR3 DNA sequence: TGTGCCTGGAGGGGGACAGGGCGGGAAACTGAAGCTTTCTTT.

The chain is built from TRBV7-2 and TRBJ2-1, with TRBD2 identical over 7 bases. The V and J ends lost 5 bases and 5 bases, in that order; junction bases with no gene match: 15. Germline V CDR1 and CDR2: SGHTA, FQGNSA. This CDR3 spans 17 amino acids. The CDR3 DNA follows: TGTGCCAGCAGCCTCGAGTTTAGCGGGTCGTTTAACAATGAGCAGTTCTTC. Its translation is CASSLEFSGSFNNEQFF.

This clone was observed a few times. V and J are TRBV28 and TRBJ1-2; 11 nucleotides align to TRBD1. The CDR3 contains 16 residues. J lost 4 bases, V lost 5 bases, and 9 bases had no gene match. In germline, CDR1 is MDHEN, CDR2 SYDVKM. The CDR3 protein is CASSPGGTGGSYGYTF. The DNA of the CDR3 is TGTGCCAGCAGTCCCGGGGGGACAGGGGGTAGCTATGGCTACACCTTC.

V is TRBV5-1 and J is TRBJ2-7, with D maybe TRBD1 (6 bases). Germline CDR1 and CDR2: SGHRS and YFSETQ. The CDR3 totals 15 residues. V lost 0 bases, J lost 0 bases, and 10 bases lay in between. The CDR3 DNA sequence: TGCGCCAGCAGCTTGGAAGGGACATACTCCTACGAGCAGTACTTC. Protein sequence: CASSLEGTYSYEQYF.

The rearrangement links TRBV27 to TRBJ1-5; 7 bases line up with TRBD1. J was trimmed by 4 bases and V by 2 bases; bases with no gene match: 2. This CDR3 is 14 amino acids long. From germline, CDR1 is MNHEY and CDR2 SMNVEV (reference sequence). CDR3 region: CASSLQGGNQPQHF. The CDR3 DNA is TGTGCCAGCAGTTTACAGGGGGGGAATCAGCCCCAGCATTTT.

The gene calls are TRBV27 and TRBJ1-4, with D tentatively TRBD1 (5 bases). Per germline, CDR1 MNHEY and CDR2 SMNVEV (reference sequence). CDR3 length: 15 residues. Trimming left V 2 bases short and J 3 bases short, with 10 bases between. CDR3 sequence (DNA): TGTGCCAGCAGTTTAGGGTGGGGCCCTAATGAAAAACTGTTTTTT. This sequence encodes CASSLGWGPNEKLFF.

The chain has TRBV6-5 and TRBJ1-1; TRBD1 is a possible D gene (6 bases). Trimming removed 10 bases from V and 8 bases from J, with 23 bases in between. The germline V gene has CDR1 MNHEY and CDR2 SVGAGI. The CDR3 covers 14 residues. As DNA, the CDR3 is TGTGCCACCCTTCCAGGGGCACCAGGATCGGAAGCTTTCTTT. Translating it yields CATLPGAPGSEAFF.

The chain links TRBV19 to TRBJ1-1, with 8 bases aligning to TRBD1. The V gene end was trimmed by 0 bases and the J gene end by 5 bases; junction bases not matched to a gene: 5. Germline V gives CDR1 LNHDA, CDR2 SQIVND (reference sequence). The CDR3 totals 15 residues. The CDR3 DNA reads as TGTGCCAGTAGTATAGATCGGACAGGGAATACTGAAGCTTTCTTT. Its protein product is CASSIDRTGNTEAFF. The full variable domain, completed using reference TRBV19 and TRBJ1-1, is DGGITQSPKYLFRKEGQNVTLSCEQNLNHDAMYWYRQDPGQGLRLIYYSQIVNDFQKGDIAEGYSVSREKKESFPLTVTSAQKNPTAFYLCASSIDRTGNTEAFFGQGTRLTVV.

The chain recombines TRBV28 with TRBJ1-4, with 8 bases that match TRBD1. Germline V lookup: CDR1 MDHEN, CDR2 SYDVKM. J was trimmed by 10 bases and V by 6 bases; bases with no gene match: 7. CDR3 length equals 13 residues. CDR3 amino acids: CASSLGQGRKLFF. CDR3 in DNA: TGTGCCAGCAGCCTCGGACAGGGACGAAAACTGTTTTTT.

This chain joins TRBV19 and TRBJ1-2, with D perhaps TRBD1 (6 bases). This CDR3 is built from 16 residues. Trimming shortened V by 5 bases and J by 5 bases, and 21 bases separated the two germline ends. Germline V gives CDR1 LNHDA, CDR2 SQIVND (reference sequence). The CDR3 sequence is CASSPTPRGRRYGYTF. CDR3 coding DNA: TGTGCCAGTAGTCCGACCCCCAGGGGAAGAAGATATGGCTACACCTTC.